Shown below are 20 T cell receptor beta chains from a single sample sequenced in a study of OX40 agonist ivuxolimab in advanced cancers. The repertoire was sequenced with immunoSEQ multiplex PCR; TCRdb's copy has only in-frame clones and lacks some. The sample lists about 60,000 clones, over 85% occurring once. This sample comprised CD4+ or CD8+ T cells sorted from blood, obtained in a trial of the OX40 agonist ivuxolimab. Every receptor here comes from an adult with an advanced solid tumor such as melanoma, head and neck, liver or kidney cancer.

This CDR3 reads CASSWGQPYEQYF. DNA for the CDR3: TGTGCCAGCAGCTGGGGACAGCCCTACGAGCAGTACTTC. This rearrangement joins TRBV5-6 to TRBJ2-7, with 7 bases aligning to TRBD1. The CDR3 has 13 residues. V gave up 3 bases and J gave up 2 bases; unmatched junction bases: 2. Germline V gene data show CDR1 as SGHDT and CDR2 as YYEEEE. The complete variable domain, with remaining parts taken from reference TRBV5-6 and TRBJ2-7, reads DAGVTQSPTHLIKTRGQQVTLRCSPKSGHDTVSWYQQALGQGPQFIFQYYEEEERQRGNFPDRFSGHQFPNYSSELNVNALLLGDSALYLCASSWGQPYEQYFGPGTRLTVT.

CDR3 loop: CASSLWDISSEKLFF. CDR3 coding DNA: TGTGCCAGCAGCCTTTGGGACATTTCCAGTGAAAAACTGTTTTTT. The V and J genes are TRBV5-5 and TRBJ1-4; TRBD1 is a possible D gene (6 bases). Germline CDR1 and CDR2: SGHKS and YYEKEE (reference sequence). V shed 4 bases and J shed 7 bases, with 17 bases lying between them. The CDR3 is 15 amino acids. The full variable domain, in which reference TRBV5-5 and TRBJ1-4 provide the parts outside the CDR3, is DAGVTQSPTHLIKTRGQQVTLRCSPISGHKSVSWYQQVLGQGPQFIFQYYEKEERGRGNFPDRFSARQFPNYSSELNVNALLLGDSALYLCASSLWDISSEKLFFGSGTQLSVL.

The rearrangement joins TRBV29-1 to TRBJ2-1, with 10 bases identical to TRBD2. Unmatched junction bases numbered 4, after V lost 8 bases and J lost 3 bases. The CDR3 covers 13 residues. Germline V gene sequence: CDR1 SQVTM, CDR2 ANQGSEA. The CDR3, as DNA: TGCAGCCCCCGACTAGCGGGCTACAATGAGCAGTTCTTC. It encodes CSPRLAGYNEQFF.

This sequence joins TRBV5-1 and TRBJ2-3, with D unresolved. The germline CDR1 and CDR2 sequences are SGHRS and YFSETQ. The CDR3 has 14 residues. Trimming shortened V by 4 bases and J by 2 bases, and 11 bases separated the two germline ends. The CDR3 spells CASSKAEDTDTQYF. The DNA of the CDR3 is TGCGCCAGCAGCAAGGCCGAAGACACAGATACGCAGTATTTT.

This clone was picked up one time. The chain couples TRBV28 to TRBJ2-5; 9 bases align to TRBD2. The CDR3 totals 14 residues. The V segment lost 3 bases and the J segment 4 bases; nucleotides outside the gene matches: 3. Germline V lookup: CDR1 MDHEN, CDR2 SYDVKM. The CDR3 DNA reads TGTGCCAGCAGTTTTTTGCGGGAGGGAGAGACCCAGTACTTC. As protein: CASSFLREGETQYF.

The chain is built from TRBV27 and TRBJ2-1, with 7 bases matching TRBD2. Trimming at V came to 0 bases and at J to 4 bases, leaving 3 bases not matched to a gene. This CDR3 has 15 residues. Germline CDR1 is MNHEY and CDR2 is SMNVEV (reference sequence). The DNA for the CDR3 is TGTGCCAGCAGTTTATCGCCTAGCGGTTACAATGAGCAGTTCTTC. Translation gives CASSLSPSGYNEQFF.

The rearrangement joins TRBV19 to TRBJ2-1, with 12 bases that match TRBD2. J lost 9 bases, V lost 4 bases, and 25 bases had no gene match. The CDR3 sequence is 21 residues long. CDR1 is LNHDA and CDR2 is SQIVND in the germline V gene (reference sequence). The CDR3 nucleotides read TGTGCCAGTAGTACGAGACAGGGTCGTATTGGACTAGCGGGAAGATACGGTGAGCAGTTCTTC. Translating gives CASSTRQGRIGLAGRYGEQFF.

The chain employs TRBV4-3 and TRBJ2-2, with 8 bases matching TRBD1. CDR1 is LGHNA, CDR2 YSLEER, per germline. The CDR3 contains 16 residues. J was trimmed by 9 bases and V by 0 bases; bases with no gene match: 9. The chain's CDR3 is CASSQEADRGGRELFF. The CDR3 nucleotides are TGCGCCAGCAGCCAAGAGGCCGACAGGGGAGGCCGGGAGCTGTTTTTT.

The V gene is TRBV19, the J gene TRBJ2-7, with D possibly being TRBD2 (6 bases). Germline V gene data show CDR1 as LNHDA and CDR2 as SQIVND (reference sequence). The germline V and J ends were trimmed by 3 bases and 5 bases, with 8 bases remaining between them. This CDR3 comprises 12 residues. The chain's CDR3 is CASSMGGNEQYF. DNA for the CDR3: TGTGCCAGTAGTATGGGCGGGAACGAGCAGTACTTC. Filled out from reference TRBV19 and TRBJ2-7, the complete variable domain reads DGGITQSPKYLFRKEGQNVTLSCEQNLNHDAMYWYRQDPGQGLRLIYYSQIVNDFQKGDIAEGYSVSREKKESFPLTVTSAQKNPTAFYLCASSMGGNEQYFGPGTRLTVT.

The CDR3: CAITAVGGGDGYTF. Written as DNA, the CDR3 is TGTGCCATCACGGCAGTTGGAGGGGGAGATGGCTACACCTTC. The chain has TRBV10-3 and TRBJ1-2, with D possibly being TRBD1 (6 bases). Looked up from germline, CDR1 is ENHRY and CDR2 is SYGVKD. The CDR3 sequence is 14 residues long. The germline V and J ends were trimmed by 7 bases and 6 bases, with 18 bases remaining between them.

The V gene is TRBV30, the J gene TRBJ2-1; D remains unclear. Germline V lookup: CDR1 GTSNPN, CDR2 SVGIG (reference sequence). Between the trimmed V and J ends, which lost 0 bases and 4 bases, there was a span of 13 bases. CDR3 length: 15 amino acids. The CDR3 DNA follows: TGTGCCTGGAGTGTTCCGGTTCGTTTGTACAATGAGCAGTTCTTC. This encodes CAWSVPVRLYNEQFF.

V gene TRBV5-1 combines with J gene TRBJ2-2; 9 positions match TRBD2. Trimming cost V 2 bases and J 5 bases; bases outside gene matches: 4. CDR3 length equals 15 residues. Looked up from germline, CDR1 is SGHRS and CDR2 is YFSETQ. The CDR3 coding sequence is TGCGCCAGCAGCTTCGCTAGCGGGATAACCGGGGAGCTGTTTTTT. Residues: CASSFASGITGELFF.

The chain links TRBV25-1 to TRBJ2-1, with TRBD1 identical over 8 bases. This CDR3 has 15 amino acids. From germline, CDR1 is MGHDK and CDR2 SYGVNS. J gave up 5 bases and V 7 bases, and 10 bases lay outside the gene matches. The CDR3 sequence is CASTLDRGADNEQFF. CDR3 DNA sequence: TGTGCCAGCACCCTCGACAGGGGCGCCGACAATGAGCAGTTCTTC.

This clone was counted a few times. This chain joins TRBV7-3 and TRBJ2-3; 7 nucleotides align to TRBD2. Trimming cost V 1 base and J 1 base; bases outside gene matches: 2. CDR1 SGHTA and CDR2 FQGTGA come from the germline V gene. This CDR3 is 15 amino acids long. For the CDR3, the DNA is TGTGCCAGCAGCTTAATGGCGGGAGGCACAGATACGCAGTATTTT. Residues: CASSLMAGGTDTQYF. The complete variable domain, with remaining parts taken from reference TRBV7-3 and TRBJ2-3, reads GAGVSQTPSNKVTEKGKYVELRCDPISGHTALYWYRQSLGQGPEFLIYFQGTGAADDSGLPNDRFFAVRPEGSVSTLKIQRTERGDSAVYLCASSLMAGGTDTQYFGPGTRLTVL.

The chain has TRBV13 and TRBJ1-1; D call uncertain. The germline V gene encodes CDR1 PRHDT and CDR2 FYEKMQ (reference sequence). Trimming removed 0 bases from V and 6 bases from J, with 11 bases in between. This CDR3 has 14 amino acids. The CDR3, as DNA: TGTGCCAGCAGCTTAGGCATCGGGTCTGCTGAAGCTTTCTTT. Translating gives CASSLGIGSAEAFF.

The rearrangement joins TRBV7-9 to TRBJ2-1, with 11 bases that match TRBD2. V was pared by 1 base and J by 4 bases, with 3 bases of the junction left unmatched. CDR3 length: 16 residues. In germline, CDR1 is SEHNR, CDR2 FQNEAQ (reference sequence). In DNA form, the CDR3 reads TGTGCCAGCAGCTTAGGGGTAGCGGGAGGGTACAATGAGCAGTTCTTC. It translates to CASSLGVAGGYNEQFF.

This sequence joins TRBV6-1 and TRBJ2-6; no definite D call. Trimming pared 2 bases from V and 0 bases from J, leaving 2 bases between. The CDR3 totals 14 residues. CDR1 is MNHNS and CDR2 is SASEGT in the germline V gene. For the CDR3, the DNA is TGTGCCAGCAGTGAAATCTCTGGGGCCAACGTCCTGACTTTC. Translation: CASSEISGANVLTF.

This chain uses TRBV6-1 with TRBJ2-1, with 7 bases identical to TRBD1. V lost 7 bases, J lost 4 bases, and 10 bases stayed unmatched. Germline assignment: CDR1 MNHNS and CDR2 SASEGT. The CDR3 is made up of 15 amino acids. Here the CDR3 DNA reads TGTGCCAGCACACCGGGACAGCTTTCTTACAATGAGCAGTTCTTC. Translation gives CASTPGQLSYNEQFF.

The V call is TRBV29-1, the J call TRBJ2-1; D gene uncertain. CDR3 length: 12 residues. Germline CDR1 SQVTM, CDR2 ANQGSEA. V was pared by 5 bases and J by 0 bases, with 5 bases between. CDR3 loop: CSVHASYNEQFF. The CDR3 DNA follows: TGCAGCGTTCACGCCTCCTACAATGAGCAGTTCTTC.

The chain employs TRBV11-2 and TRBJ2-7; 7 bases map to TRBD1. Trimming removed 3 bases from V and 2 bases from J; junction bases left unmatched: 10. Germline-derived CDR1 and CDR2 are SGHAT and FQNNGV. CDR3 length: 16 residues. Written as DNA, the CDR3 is TGTGCCAGCAGCTTCGGCAGGGGGTACGTTACCTACGAGCAGTACTTC. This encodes CASSFGRGYVTYEQYF.